This T cell receptor beta chain originates from a study of blood T cell repertoires in COVID-19. Study overall: Sites in the United States, Italy and Spain provided acute and convalescent COVID-19 samples.

Method: immunoSEQ multiplex PCR; TCRdb's copy keeps in-frame clones and lacks some. The top ten clones hold around 12% of a sample with roughly 70,000 clones, more than 85% of them seen once. The sequencing sample was made of peripheral blood. The TCR comes from a human donor with active COVID-19. The donor label of this sample is uncertain.

The CDR3 spells CASSLLGLGEQFF. The CDR3 nucleotides read TGTGCCAGCAGCTTGTTGGGACTAGGGGAGCAGTTCTTC. This chain joins TRBV5-5 and TRBJ2-1; TRBD2 aligns across 8 bases. Germline V gene lookup returns CDR1 SGHKS and CDR2 YYEKEE (reference sequence). With 1 base clipped from V and 10 bases from J, the junction kept 4 bases outside the gene matches. This CDR3 is built from 13 residues.